This T cell receptor beta chain emerged from a study of blood T cell repertoires in COVID-19. As for the study in general: T cells, B-cell-depleted T cells, or PBMCs supplied cDNA or gDNA.

This clone was detected only a few times. Methods used by the authors: Researchers report that nucleated cell counts were estimated from reference gene primer amplification. Here immunoSEQ multiplex PCR was the method, and the copy in TCRdb shows in-frame clones only, minus some. V, J and clone size derive from that table, while D and trimming were established from the DNA sequence. The sample lists about 210,000 clones, 80% to 90% occurring once. Trimming took off 5 bases at V and 4 bases at J, with 17 bases between the two ends. This CDR3 spans 15 amino acids. CDR1 MNHEY and CDR2 SVGAGI come from the germline V gene.

V usage is TRBV6-5 and J usage is TRBJ1-1, with D perhaps TRBD1 (6 bases). Sample: peripheral blood. The sequence was collected from a man in his fifties or sixties with active or convalescent COVID-19. For the CDR3, the DNA is TGTGCCAGCAGTAGGGGAAGGGGGTTTGGCACTGAAGCTTTCTTT. Protein: CASSRGRGFGTEAFF.